Listed below are T cell receptor beta chains from one sample, sequenced in a study of OX40 agonist ivuxolimab in advanced cancers. Assay: immunoSEQ multiplex PCR; the TCRdb copy retains only in-frame clones and omits some. The data contain tens of thousands of clones, 86% of them singletons. The starting material was CD4+ or CD8+ T cells sorted from blood, obtained in a trial of the OX40 agonist ivuxolimab. The receptors originated from an adult with an advanced solid tumor such as melanoma, head and neck, liver or kidney cancer. Both conserved end residues are part of each CDR3. Fields, in order: D gene, J gene, V gene, clone size, CDR3 protein, CDR3 DNA. A D gene is named only where the DNA matches it firmly. The size field is filled for only some rows; it gives once, few, many or a size class.

TRBD1	TRBJ2-1	TRBV28	few	CASIPGQGWNEQFF	TGTGCCAGCATCCCGGGACAGGGATGGAATGAGCAGTTCTTC
-	TRBJ2-5	TRBV29-1	-	CSVTRSGSQETQYF	TGCAGCGTGACCCGGTCGGGCAGCCAAGAGACCCAGTACTTC
-	TRBJ2-2	TRBV4-1	-	CASSQEAGQLNTGELFF	TGCGCCAGCAGCCAAGAGGCTGGACAGCTTAACACCGGGGAGCTGTTTTTT
-	TRBJ2-5	TRBV7-2	-	CASSLDALETQYF	TGTGCCAGCAGCTTAGACGCCTTAGAGACCCAGTACTTC
-	TRBJ1-2	TRBV5-1	-	CASSSGQNYGYTF	TGCGCCAGCAGCTCAGGACAGAACTATGGCTACACCTTC
-	TRBJ1-5	TRBV18	few	CASSPPSGWPQHF	TGTGCCAGCTCACCCCCGTCCGGGTGGCCCCAGCATTTT
-	TRBJ1-4	TRBV19	-	CASYQGTPQREKLFF	TGTGCCAGTTACCAGGGGACGCCTCAAAGGGAAAAACTGTTTTTT
TRBD2	TRBJ2-1	TRBV10-2	once	CASSESGSGRNEQFF	TGCGCCAGCAGTGAGTCGGGTAGCGGGAGGAATGAGCAGTTCTTC
TRBD1	TRBJ1-2	TRBV27	-	CASNPRGAGYGYTF	TGTGCCAGCAACCCCAGGGGGGCGGGTTATGGCTACACCTTC
-	TRBJ2-1	TRBV7-2	-	CASSLMGDGENEQFF	TGTGCCAGCAGCTTAATGGGGGACGGTGAGAATGAGCAGTTCTTC
TRBD1	TRBJ2-7	TRBV28	-	CATGSGQGGYEQYF	TGTGCCACCGGATCCGGACAGGGGGGCTACGAGCAGTACTTC
-	TRBJ2-3	TRBV2	-	CASVRADTQYF	TGTGCCAGCGTTCGGGCAGATACGCAGTATTTT
TRBD1	TRBJ1-4	TRBV5-1	-	CASSFYLGAGTGGLVDEKLFF	TGCGCCAGCAGCTTCTACCTGGGGGCCGGGACAGGGGGCCTGGTGGATGAAAAACTGTTTTTT
-	TRBJ2-2	TRBV2	-	CASSVTQGTTGELFF	TGTGCCAGCAGCGTAACCCAGGGGACCACCGGGGAGCTGTTTTTT
-	TRBJ2-6	TRBV19	-	CASSIVRNSGANVLTF	TGTGCCAGTAGTATAGTAAGGAATTCTGGGGCCAACGTCCTGACTTTC
-	TRBJ1-3	TRBV30	-	CAWTAGLSGNTIYF	TGTGCCTGGACGGCGGGCCTCTCTGGAAACACCATATATTTT
-	TRBJ2-7	TRBV5-1	-	CASSTQDGGVYEQYF	TGCGCCAGCAGCACACAGGACGGGGGAGTCTACGAGCAGTACTTC
-	TRBJ1-1	TRBV5-1	-	CASSLEGVSEAFF	TGCGCCAGCAGCTTGGAAGGAGTCTCTGAAGCTTTCTTT
-	TRBJ2-1	TRBV7-3	-	CASSLFPRNEQFF	TGTGCCAGCAGCTTATTCCCTCGCAATGAGCAGTTCTTC
TRBD2	TRBJ2-3	TRBV19	-	CASSTTSGSMTDTQYF	TGTGCCAGTAGTACCACTAGCGGGAGCATGACAGATACGCAGTATTTT
-	TRBJ2-5	TRBV6-1	few	CASSEGRSPAQQTQYF	TGTGCCAGCAGTGAAGGGCGCTCTCCAGCGCAACAGACCCAGTACTTC
-	TRBJ1-5	TRBV5-8	-	CASSPLPNSNQPQHF	TGTGCCAGCAGCCCCCTCCCAAATAGCAATCAGCCCCAGCATTTT
-	TRBJ2-3	TRBV29-1	-	CSVVGTTDTQYF	TGCAGCGTTGTAGGGACCACAGATACGCAGTATTTT
-	TRBJ2-5	TRBV30	-	CAWSGSFRGFQYF	TGTGCCTGGAGTGGATCCTTTAGGGGGTTCCAGTACTTC
-	TRBJ1-1	TRBV27	-	CASRVDRRNTEAFF	TGTGCCAGCAGGGTAGACAGGCGGAACACTGAAGCTTTCTTT
-	TRBJ1-6	TRBV5-4	-	CASSLDGANSPLHF	TGTGCCAGCAGCTTAGACGGGGCAAATTCACCCCTCCACTTT
TRBD1	TRBJ2-2	TRBV6-5	-	CASSYTDRGVTGELFF	TGTGCCAGCAGTTACACGGACAGGGGGGTCACCGGGGAGCTGTTTTTT
-	TRBJ1-1	TRBV7-9	-	CASSLGDEAFF	TGTGCCAGCAGCTTAGGTGATGAAGCTTTCTTT
TRBD2	TRBJ2-1	TRBV5-1	-	CASSLGSLAVTYNEQFF	TGCGCCAGCAGCTTGGGGTCTCTAGCGGTGACCTACAATGAGCAATTCTTC
TRBD2	TRBJ2-5	TRBV27	-	CASQTSGSLPGLAQYF	TGTGCCAGCCAGACTAGCGGGAGCCTCCCGGGGTTGGCCCAGTACTTC
TRBD2	TRBJ2-1	TRBV18	-	CASFRTRGRAGNEQFF	TGTGCCAGCTTTCGAACCCGCGGGAGAGCGGGCAATGAGCAGTTCTTC